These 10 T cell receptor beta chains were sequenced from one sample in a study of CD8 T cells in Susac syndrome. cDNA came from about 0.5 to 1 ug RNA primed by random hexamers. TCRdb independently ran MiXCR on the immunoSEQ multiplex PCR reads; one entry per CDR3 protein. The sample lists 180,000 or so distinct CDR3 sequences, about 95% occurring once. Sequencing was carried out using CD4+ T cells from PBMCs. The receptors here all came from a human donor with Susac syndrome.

The CDR3 sequence is CSAGTSGGTDTQYF. The CDR3, as DNA: TGCAGTGCTGGGACTAGCGGGGGCACAGATACGCAGTATTTT. The V and J genes are TRBV20-1 and TRBJ2-3; 13 nucleotides agree with TRBD2. The CDR3 covers 14 residues. The V and J ends lost 5 bases and 1 base, in that order; junction bases with no gene match: 0. Germline lookup yields CDR1 DFQATT and CDR2 SNEGSKA (reference sequence).

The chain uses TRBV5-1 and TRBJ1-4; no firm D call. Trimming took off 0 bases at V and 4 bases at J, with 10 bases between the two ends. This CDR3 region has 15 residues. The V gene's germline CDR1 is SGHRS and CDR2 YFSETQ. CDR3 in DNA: TGCGCCAGCAGCTTGGGGACGGTGATTAATGAAAAACTGTTTTTT. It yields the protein CASSLGTVINEKLFF.

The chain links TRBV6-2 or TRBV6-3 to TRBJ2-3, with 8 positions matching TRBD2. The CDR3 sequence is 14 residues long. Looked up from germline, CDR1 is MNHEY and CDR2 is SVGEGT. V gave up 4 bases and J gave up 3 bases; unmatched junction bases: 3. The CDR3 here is CASSFSGTTDTQYF. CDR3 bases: TGTGCCAGCAGTTTTAGCGGGACTACAGATACGCAGTATTTT.

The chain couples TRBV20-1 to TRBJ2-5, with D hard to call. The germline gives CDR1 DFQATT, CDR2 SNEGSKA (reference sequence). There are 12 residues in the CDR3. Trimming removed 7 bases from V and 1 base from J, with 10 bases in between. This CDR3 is CSVSQTQETQYF. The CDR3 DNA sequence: TGCAGTGTCTCCCAGACCCAAGAGACCCAGTACTTC.

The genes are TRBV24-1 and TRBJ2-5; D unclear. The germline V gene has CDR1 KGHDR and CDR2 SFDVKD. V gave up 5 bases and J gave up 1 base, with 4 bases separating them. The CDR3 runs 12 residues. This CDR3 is CATSAAQETQYF. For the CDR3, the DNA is TGTGCCACCAGTGCGGCCCAAGAGACCCAGTACTTC.

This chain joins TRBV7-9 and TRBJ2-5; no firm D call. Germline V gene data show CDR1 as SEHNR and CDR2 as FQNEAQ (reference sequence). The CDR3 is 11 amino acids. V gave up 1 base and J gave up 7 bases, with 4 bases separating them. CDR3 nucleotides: TGTGCCAGCAGCTTAGAGCGGACCCAGTACTTC. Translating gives CASSLERTQYF.

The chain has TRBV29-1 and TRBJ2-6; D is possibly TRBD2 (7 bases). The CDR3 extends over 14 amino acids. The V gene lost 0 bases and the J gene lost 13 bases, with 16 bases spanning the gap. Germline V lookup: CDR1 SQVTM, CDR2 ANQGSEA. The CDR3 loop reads CSVEDVGGLRVLTF. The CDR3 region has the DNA TGCAGCGTTGAAGATGTGGGGGGGCTAAGGGTCCTGACTTTC.

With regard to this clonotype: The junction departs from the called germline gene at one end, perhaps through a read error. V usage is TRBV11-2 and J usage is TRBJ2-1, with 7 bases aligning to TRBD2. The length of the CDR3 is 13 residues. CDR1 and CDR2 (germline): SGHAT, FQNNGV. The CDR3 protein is CASSLAGTELGGF. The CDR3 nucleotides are TGTGCCAGCAGCTTAGCTGGGACGGAGCTGGGAGGGTTC.

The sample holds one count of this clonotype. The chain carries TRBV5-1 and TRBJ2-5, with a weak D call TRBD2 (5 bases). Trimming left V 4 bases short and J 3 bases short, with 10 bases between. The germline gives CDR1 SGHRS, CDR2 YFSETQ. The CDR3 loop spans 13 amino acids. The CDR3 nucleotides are TGCGCCAGCAGCACCCGGGGAGAAGAGACCCAGTACTTC. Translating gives CASSTRGEETQYF.

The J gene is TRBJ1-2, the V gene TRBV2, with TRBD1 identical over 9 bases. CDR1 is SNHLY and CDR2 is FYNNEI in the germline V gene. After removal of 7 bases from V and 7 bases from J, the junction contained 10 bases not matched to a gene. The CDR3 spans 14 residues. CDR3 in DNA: TGTGCCAGCACGCAATTCGGACAGGGGTCTGGCTACACCTTC. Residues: CASTQFGQGSGYTF.